Shown below are 7 T cell receptor beta chains from a single sample sequenced in a study of control samples from healthy donors and cancer patients. The repertoire was sequenced with immunoSEQ multiplex PCR; TCRdb's copy has only in-frame clones and lacks some. Of about 94,000 clones in the sample, 90% were seen once. The material sequenced was blood. All receptors come from a young woman in good health.

The rearrangement uses TRBV9 and TRBJ1-3; no clear D. The V gene's germline CDR1 is SGDLS and CDR2 YYNGEE. The CDR3 runs 12 residues. V was shortened by 2 bases and J by 4 bases, with 4 bases between the two germline ends. The CDR3 here is CASSVGGNTIYF. In DNA form, the CDR3 reads TGTGCCAGCAGCGTCGGGGGAAACACCATATATTTT. Filled out from reference TRBV9 and TRBJ1-3, the complete variable domain reads DSGVTQTPKHLITATGQRVTLRCSPRSGDLSVYWYQQSLDQGLQFLIQYYNGEERAKGNILERFSAQQFPDLHSELNLSSLELGDSALYFCASSVGGNTIYFGEGSWLTVV.

This chain uses TRBV18 with TRBJ2-5, with TRBD1 as a possible D gene (6 bases). CDR3 length: 14 residues. Germline-derived CDR1 and CDR2 are KGHSH and LQKENI. The V and J ends lost 4 bases and 4 bases respectively, with 13 bases between them. CDR3: CASSLGRGSETQYF. CDR3 nucleotide sequence: TGTGCCAGCTCACTCGGCAGGGGATCAGAGACCCAGTACTTC. Combining the CDR3 with reference TRBV18 and TRBJ2-5 gives the whole variable domain NAGVMQNPRHLVRRRGQEARLRCSPMKGHSHVYWYRQLPEEGLKFMVYLQKENIIDESGMPKERFSAEFPKEGPSILRIQQVVRGDSAAYFCASSLGRGSETQYFGPGTRLLVL.

The V call is TRBV7-3, the J call TRBJ2-3; 8 bases line up with TRBD2. CDR1 is SGHTA, CDR2 FQGTGA, per germline. This CDR3 region has 15 residues. The V and J ends lost 2 bases and 1 base, in that order; junction bases with no gene match: 2. This CDR3 reads CASSLSLAGTDTQYF. CDR3 DNA sequence: TGTGCCAGCAGCTTATCACTAGCGGGCACAGATACGCAGTATTTT.

The V gene is TRBV3-1 (or the pseudogene TRBV3-2), the J gene TRBJ2-4; D is unresolved. The CDR3 sequence is 16 residues long. CDR1 is LGHDT and CDR2 is YNNKEL in the germline V gene (reference sequence). Trimming removed 1 base from V and 0 bases from J, with 10 bases in between. Here the CDR3 reads CASSQGNGGAKNIQYF. DNA for the CDR3: TGTGCCAGCAGCCAAGGAAACGGCGGAGCCAAAAACATTCAGTACTTC.

This sequence joins TRBV11-2 and TRBJ1-2; 9 nucleotides align to TRBD1. Looked up from germline, CDR1 is SGHAT and CDR2 is FQNNGV. V was clipped by 8 bases and J by 5 bases; unmatched bases: 12. The CDR3 contains 15 residues. CDR3 in DNA: TGTGCCAGCCAACCCGGGGACAGGGACCATTATGGCTACACCTTC. Translated: CASQPGDRDHYGYTF.

This clone is a singleton in its sample. Other DNA sequences in this specimen translate into the identical CDR3. The chain has TRBV11-3 and TRBJ2-1; either TRBD1 or TRBD2 may supply D (5 bases each). The CDR3 loop spans 16 amino acids. The V and J ends lost 1 base and 3 bases respectively, with 13 bases between them. CDR1 and CDR2 from the germline V gene are SGHNT and YENEEA. The CDR3 sequence: CASSLGGAGDYNEQFF. CDR3 DNA sequence: TGTGCCAGCAGCTTAGGAGGGGCGGGCGACTACAATGAGCAGTTCTTC.

The rearrangement joins TRBV2 to TRBJ1-2; D remains ambiguous. The CDR3 totals 11 residues. V lost 4 bases, J lost 8 bases, and 8 bases lay in between. Germline lookup yields CDR1 SNHLY and CDR2 FYNNEI. This CDR3 reads CASSASEGYTF. The DNA of the CDR3 is TGTGCCAGCAGTGCCTCAGAGGGCTACACCTTC.